Listed below are T cell receptor beta chains from one sample, sequenced in a study of shared clonotypes between healthy human individuals. Generated by immunoSEQ multiplex PCR, the TCRdb table keeps only in-frame clones and is missing some. The data show some 2,000,000 clones, with 90% to 95% seen just once and about 0.13% held by the top ten. The sample consisted of naive CD4+ T cells sorted from blood. All receptors derive from a man aged 18-30 years in good health. Each CDR3 is given with its conserved first and last residue. The order of the fields is clone size, V gene, J gene, D gene, CDR3 DNA, CDR3 protein. D genes are given only for firm matches. Expanded clones are given a class, and other clones once, few, many or no size at all.

clone size: -; V gene: TRBV10-1; J gene: TRBJ2-7; D gene: TRBD2; CDR3 DNA: TGCGCCAGCAGCACTAGCGGGAGGGTCTACGAGCAGTACTTC; CDR3 protein: CASSTSGRVYEQYF
clone size: -; V gene: TRBV18; J gene: TRBJ2-5; D gene: TRBD2; CDR3 DNA: TGTGCCAGCTCACCACTAGCGGGAGGAGAGACCCAGTACTTC; CDR3 protein: CASSPLAGGETQYF
clone size: -; V gene: TRBV30; J gene: TRBJ2-1; D gene: TRBD2; CDR3 DNA: TGTGCCTGGAACTCTGGACTAGCGGGGAGACGAGAGCAGTTCTTC; CDR3 protein: CAWNSGLAGRREQFF
clone size: once; V gene: TRBV21-1; J gene: TRBJ1-3; D gene: -; CDR3 DNA: TGTGCCAGCAGTTGCGGGACATCGGATCGAAACACCATATATTTT; CDR3 protein: CASSCGTSDRNTIYF
clone size: -; V gene: TRBV9; J gene: TRBJ1-4; D gene: -; CDR3 DNA: TGTGCCAGCAGCGCGGACAGAGGAGAAAAACTGTTTTTT; CDR3 protein: CASSADRGEKLFF
clone size: -; V gene: TRBV6-6; J gene: TRBJ1-1; D gene: -; CDR3 DNA: TGTGCCAGCAGAGCACAGGGACTCAAAGGGACTGAAGCTTTCTTT; CDR3 protein: CASRAQGLKGTEAFF
clone size: -; V gene: TRBV7-9; J gene: TRBJ2-1; D gene: TRBD1; CDR3 DNA: TGTGCCAGCAGCACGGGACAGGTAATACAGAATGAGCAGTTCTTC; CDR3 protein: CASSTGQVIQNEQFF
clone size: -; V gene: TRBV4-3; J gene: TRBJ2-3; D gene: TRBD2; CDR3 DNA: TGCGCCAGCAGCCAAGGAGGGCTAGCGGGAGGGCCTGATACGCAGTATTTT; CDR3 protein: CASSQGGLAGGPDTQYF
clone size: -; V gene: TRBV7-3; J gene: TRBJ1-4; D gene: -; CDR3 DNA: TGTGCCAGCAGCTTACAGGGAATGGGTAATGAAAAACTGTTTTTT; CDR3 protein: CASSLQGMGNEKLFF
clone size: -; V gene: TRBV6-6; J gene: TRBJ1-2; D gene: -; CDR3 DNA: TGTGCCAGCAGGAGAGAATCGGACTATGGCTACACCTTC; CDR3 protein: CASRRESDYGYTF
clone size: -; V gene: TRBV28; J gene: TRBJ1-5; D gene: TRBD1; CDR3 DNA: TGTGCCAGCAGTACAAACAGGGGTGTCACGCAGCCCCAGCATTTT; CDR3 protein: CASSTNRGVTQPQHF
clone size: -; V gene: TRBV5-1; J gene: TRBJ2-2; D gene: -; CDR3 DNA: TGCGCCAGCAGCCTTACTCTGACATCGAACACCGGGGAGCTGTTTTTT; CDR3 protein: CASSLTLTSNTGELFF
clone size: -; V gene: TRBV5-4; J gene: TRBJ2-2; D gene: -; CDR3 DNA: TGTGCCAGCAGCCTTATAGGGATCTTGTATCCCGGGGAGCTGTTTTTT; CDR3 protein: CASSLIGILYPGELFF
clone size: -; V gene: TRBV25-1; J gene: TRBJ2-7; D gene: -; CDR3 DNA: TGTGCCAGCAGTGGGAGTCTGGGATACGAGCAGTACTTC; CDR3 protein: CASSGSLGYEQYF
clone size: few; V gene: TRBV25-1; J gene: TRBJ1-6; D gene: TRBD1; CDR3 DNA: TGTGCCAGCAGTGTGGGGACAGGGAATTCACCCCTCCACTTT; CDR3 protein: CASSVGTGNSPLHF
clone size: -; V gene: TRBV2; J gene: TRBJ1-2; D gene: TRBD1; CDR3 DNA: TGTGCCAGCGGGGAGGGACAGGGGGCATATGGCTACACCTTC; CDR3 protein: CASGEGQGAYGYTF
clone size: -; V gene: TRBV10-2; J gene: TRBJ2-2; D gene: TRBD2; CDR3 DNA: TGCGCCAGCGGGGGGCGAGAAAGCGGGAGGGCCACCGGGGAGCTGTTTTTT; CDR3 protein: CASGGRESGRATGELFF
clone size: -; V gene: TRBV25-1; J gene: TRBJ2-7; D gene: TRBD1; CDR3 DNA: TGTGCCAGCAGTGAATCCGGGACAGGTCTCTACGAGCAGTACTTC; CDR3 protein: CASSESGTGLYEQYF
clone size: -; V gene: TRBV10-1; J gene: TRBJ2-7; D gene: TRBD2; CDR3 DNA: TGCGCCAGCAGTGACCGGACTAGCGGGAGTATCTACGAGCAGTACTTC; CDR3 protein: CASSDRTSGSIYEQYF
clone size: -; V gene: TRBV7-2; J gene: TRBJ1-5; D gene: -; CDR3 DNA: TGTGCCAGCAGCTTAGGAGATTATCAGCCCCAGCATTTT; CDR3 protein: CASSLGDYQPQHF
clone size: -; V gene: TRBV2; J gene: TRBJ2-1; D gene: TRBD2; CDR3 DNA: TGTGCCAGCAGGGGACTAGCGGCGAAGTCCTACAATGAGCAGTTCTTC; CDR3 protein: CASRGLAAKSYNEQFF
clone size: -; V gene: TRBV5-8; J gene: TRBJ2-7; D gene: -; CDR3 DNA: TGTGCCAGCTTACGGACCTGGGGGCAGTACTTC; CDR3 protein: CASLRTWGQYF
clone size: -; V gene: TRBV5-1; J gene: TRBJ1-1; D gene: TRBD1; CDR3 DNA: TGCGCCAGCCGACAGGGGGTGAACACTGAAGCTTTCTTT; CDR3 protein: CASRQGVNTEAFF
clone size: once; V gene: TRBV2; J gene: TRBJ2-7; D gene: TRBD1; CDR3 DNA: TGTGCCAGCAGTCGATTTAGGACAGGAACCCACGAGCAGTACTTC; CDR3 protein: CASSRFRTGTHEQYF
clone size: -; V gene: TRBV10-3; J gene: TRBJ1-4; D gene: -; CDR3 DNA: TGTGCCATAGGACAGACCCCAAATGAAAAACTGTTTTTT; CDR3 protein: CAIGQTPNEKLFF